Listed here are 10 T cell receptor beta chains from one sample, sequenced in a study of PD-1 blockade in classical Hodgkin lymphoma. Each and every patient relapsed after autologous stem cell transplantation, and patients got differing brentuximab vedotin exposure. Repertoires were generated with immunoSEQ multiplex PCR, while TCRdb's copy carries only in-frame clones and drops some. The sample lists 60,000 or so clones, roughly nine tenths occurring once. The sequencing used peripheral blood mononuclear cells (PBMCs), collected at baseline. Receptor source: a human donor with classical Hodgkin lymphoma.

V is TRBV7-2 and J is TRBJ2-7, with D uncertain. The CDR3 spans 15 residues. Germline values: CDR1 SGHTA, CDR2 FQGNSA. The V end lost 1 base, the J end lost 2 bases, and 12 bases lay between the germline ends. CDR3 residues: CASSLGWSQTYEQYF. The CDR3 DNA is TGTGCCAGCAGCTTAGGCTGGAGCCAGACCTACGAGCAGTACTTC.

For this clone: Just one base apart from a much larger clone, this may be a read error. The genes are TRBV4-1 and TRBJ2-1; unclear D gene. V lost 0 bases, J lost 6 bases, and 0 bases lay in between. The germline V gene encodes CDR1 MGHRA and CDR2 YSYEKL. There are 11 residues in the CDR3. Here the CDR3 DNA reads TGCGCCAGCAGCCAAGACAATGAGCAGTTCTTC. Protein product: CASSQDNEQFF.

The chain combines TRBV6-5 with TRBJ2-4; a possible D gene is TRBD2 (6 bases). Looked up from germline, CDR1 is MNHEY and CDR2 is SVGAGI. The CDR3 length is 15 residues. Trimming removed 8 bases at V and 6 bases at J, with 20 bases between. CDR3 residues: CASWPSVKTRNIQYF. In DNA form, the CDR3 reads TGTGCCAGCTGGCCTAGCGTAAAAACTAGAAACATTCAGTACTTC.

J is TRBJ2-7 and V is TRBV27; TRBD2 matches at 7 bases. Per germline, CDR1 MNHEY and CDR2 SMNVEV (reference sequence). The CDR3 runs 14 residues. J lost 5 bases, V lost 1 base, and 5 bases had no gene match. The CDR3 here is CASSLFPSGNEQYF. DNA for the CDR3: TGTGCCAGCAGTTTATTTCCTAGCGGAAACGAGCAGTACTTC.

The V gene is TRBV2, the J gene TRBJ1-2; D is unclear. Germline CDR1 reads SNHLY; CDR2 reads FYNNEI. CDR3 length: 14 residues. V lost 7 bases and J lost 4, with 16 bases in between. CDR3 bases: TGTGCCAGCAATTGGCAGTACCAACCCTATGGCTACACCTTC. Amino acid sequence: CASNWQYQPYGYTF.

CDR3 in amino acids: CASSLDRGAGNTIYF. The DNA for the CDR3 is TGTGCCAGCAGCTTAGATCGGGGAGCAGGAAACACCATATATTTT. The chain couples TRBV11-2 to TRBJ1-3; no definite D call. Germline assignment: CDR1 SGHAT and CDR2 FQNNGV. V lost 0 bases and J 4 bases, leaving 10 bases between the germline ends. The CDR3 loop spans 15 amino acids. Based on the CDR3 plus reference TRBV11-2 and TRBJ1-3, the full variable domain is EAGVAQSPRYKIIEKRQSVAFWCNPISGHATLYWYQQILGQGPKLLIQFQNNGVVDDSQLPKDRFSAERLKGVDSTLKIQPAKLEDSAVYLCASSLDRGAGNTIYFGEGSWLTVV.

The DNA for the CDR3 is TGCAGCGTTGACCTCGGGGGTGGGATGGTAGATACGCAGTATTTT. Amino acids: CSVDLGGGMVDTQYF. This rearrangement joins TRBV29-1 to TRBJ2-3; D perhaps matches TRBD2 (6 bases). V lost 3 bases and J 5 bases, leaving 18 bases between the germline ends. The germline V gene encodes CDR1 SQVTM and CDR2 ANQGSEA. The CDR3 spans 15 residues.

The chain recombines TRBV5-1 with TRBJ2-1; D is unresolved. CDR3 length: 17 residues. Germline assignment: CDR1 SGHRS and CDR2 YFSETQ. The V end was cut by 0 bases, the J end by 8 bases, with 21 bases between. The CDR3 bases are TGCGCCAGCAGCTTGGCGGCAGAGGCCATACATCTTGATGAGCAGTTCTTC. It translates to CASSLAAEAIHLDEQFF.

This chain links TRBV5-4 with TRBJ1-5; D remains ambiguous. Germline V lookup: CDR1 SGHNT, CDR2 YYREEE (reference sequence). The CDR3 extends over 13 amino acids. The V end was cut by 0 bases, the J end by 0 bases, with 1 base between. This CDR3 reads CASSLDSNQPQHF. The CDR3 DNA reads TGTGCCAGCAGCTTGGATAGCAATCAGCCCCAGCATTTT.

The V and J genes are TRBV2 and TRBJ1-5; D is uncertain. CDR1 is SNHLY, CDR2 FYNNEI, per germline. The germline V and J ends were trimmed by 2 bases and 0 bases, with 5 bases remaining between them. The CDR3 loop spans 14 amino acids. The CDR3 spells CASSERLSNQPQHF. In DNA form, the CDR3 reads TGTGCCAGCAGTGAACGGCTTAGCAATCAGCCCCAGCATTTT.